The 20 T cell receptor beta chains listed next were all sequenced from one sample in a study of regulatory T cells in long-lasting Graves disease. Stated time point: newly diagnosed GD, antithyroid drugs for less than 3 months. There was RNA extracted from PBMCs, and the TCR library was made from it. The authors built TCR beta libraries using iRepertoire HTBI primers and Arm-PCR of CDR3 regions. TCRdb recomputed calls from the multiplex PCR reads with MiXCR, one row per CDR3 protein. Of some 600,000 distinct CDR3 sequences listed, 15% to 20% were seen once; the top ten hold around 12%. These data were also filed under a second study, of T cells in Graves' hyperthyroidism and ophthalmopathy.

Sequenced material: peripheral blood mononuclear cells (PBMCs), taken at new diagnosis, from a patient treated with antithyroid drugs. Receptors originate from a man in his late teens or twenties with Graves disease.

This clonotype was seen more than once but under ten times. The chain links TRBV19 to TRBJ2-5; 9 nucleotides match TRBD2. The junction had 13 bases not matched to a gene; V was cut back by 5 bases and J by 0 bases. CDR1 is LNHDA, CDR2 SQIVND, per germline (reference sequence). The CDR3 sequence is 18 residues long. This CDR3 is CASSSPRAGGRYQETQYF. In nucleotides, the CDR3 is TGTGCCAGTAGTTCCCCCAGAGCGGGAGGCCGGTACCAAGAGACCCAGTACTTC.

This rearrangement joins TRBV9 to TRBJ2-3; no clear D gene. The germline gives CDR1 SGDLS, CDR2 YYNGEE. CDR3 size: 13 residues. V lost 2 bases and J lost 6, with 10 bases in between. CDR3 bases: TGTGCCAGCAGCGTGTGGTTGGCGGATACGCAGTATTTT. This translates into CASSVWLADTQYF.

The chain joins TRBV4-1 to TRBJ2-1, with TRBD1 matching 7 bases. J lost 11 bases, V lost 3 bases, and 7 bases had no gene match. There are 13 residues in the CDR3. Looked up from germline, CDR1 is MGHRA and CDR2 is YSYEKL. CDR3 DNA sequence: TGCGCCAGCAGCCAGGGCCAGGACAGGAAGCAGTTCTTC. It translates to CASSQGQDRKQFF.

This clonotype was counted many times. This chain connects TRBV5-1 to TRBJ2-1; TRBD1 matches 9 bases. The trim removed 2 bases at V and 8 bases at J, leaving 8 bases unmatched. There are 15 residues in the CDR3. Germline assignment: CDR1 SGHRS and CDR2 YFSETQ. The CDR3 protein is CASSLWGQGTDEQFF. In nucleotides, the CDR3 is TGCGCCAGCAGCTTATGGGGACAGGGCACCGATGAGCAGTTCTTC.

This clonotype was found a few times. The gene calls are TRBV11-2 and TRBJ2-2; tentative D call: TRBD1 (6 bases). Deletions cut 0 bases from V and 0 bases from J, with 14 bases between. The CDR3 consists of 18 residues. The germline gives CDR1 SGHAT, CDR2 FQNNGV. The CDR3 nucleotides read TGTGCCAGCAGCTTAGACAAGGGGGACCACGCGAACACCGGGGAGCTGTTTTTT. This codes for CASSLDKGDHANTGELFF.

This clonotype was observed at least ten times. In DNA form, the CDR3 reads TGTGCCAGCAGTTTAACGTACAGGGATCAGCCCCAGCATTTT. Residues: CASSLTYRDQPQHF. The V call is TRBV28, the J call TRBJ1-5; TRBD1 might be the D (6 bases). Between the trimmed V and J ends, which lost 2 bases and 5 bases, there was a span of 10 bases. Germline CDR1 reads MDHEN; CDR2 reads SYDVKM. CDR3 length equals 14 residues.

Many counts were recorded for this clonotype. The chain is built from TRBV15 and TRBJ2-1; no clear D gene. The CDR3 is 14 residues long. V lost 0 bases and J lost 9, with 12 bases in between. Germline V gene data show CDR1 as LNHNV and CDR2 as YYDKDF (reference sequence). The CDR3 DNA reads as TGTGCCACCAGCAGAGAAAGTAGAGCCAGTGAGCAGTTCTTC. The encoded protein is CATSRESRASEQFF.

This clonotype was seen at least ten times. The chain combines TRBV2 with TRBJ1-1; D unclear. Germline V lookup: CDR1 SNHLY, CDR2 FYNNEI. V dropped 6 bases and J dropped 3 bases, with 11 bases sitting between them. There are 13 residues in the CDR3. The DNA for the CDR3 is TGTGCCAGCAGGGTTACAGCGGACACTGAAGCTTTCTTT. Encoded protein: CASRVTADTEAFF.

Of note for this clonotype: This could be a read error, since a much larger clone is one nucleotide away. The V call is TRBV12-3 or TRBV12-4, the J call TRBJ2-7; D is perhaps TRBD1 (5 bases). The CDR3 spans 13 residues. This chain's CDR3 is CASSPTTGYEQCF. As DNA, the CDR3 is TGTGCCAGCAGTCCCACCACAGGTTACGAGCAGTGCTTC.

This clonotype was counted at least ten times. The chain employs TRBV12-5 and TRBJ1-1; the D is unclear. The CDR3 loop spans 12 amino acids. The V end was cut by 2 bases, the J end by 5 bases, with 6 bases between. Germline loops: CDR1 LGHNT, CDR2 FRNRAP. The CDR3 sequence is CASGLSRTEAFF. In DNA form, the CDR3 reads TGTGCTAGTGGTTTGTCCCGGACTGAAGCTTTCTTT.

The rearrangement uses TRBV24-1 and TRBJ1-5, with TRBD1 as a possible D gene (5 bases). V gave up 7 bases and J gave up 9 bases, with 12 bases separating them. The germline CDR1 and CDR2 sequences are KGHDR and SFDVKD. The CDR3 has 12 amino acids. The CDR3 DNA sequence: TGTGCCACCAGGGACGTCGGGGGGCCCCAGCATTTT. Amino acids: CATRDVGGPQHF.

The CDR3 DNA reads TGCGCCAGCAGCTTGACAGGGGGCGAGAGTAAGCAGTTCTTC. Translated: CASSLTGGESKQFF. The chain employs TRBV5-1 and TRBJ2-1; 9 nucleotides line up with TRBD1. V was clipped by 1 base and J by 11 bases; unmatched bases: 7. Germline V lookup: CDR1 SGHRS, CDR2 YFSETQ. The CDR3 runs 14 residues.

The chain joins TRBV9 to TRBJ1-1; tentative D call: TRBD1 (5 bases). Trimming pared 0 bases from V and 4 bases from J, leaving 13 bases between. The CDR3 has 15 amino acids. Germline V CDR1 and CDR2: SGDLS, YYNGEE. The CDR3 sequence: CASSVDGREGTEAFF. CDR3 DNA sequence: TGTGCCAGCAGCGTAGATGGCAGGGAGGGCACTGAAGCTTTCTTT.

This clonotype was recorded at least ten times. The CDR3 DNA sequence: TGCGCCAGCAGCTTGGGACCGGGACAGGGCAACAATGAGCAGTTCTTC. Encoded protein: CASSLGPGQGNNEQFF. The gene calls are TRBV5-1 and TRBJ2-1; 9 bases agree with TRBD1. The germline V gene has CDR1 SGHRS and CDR2 YFSETQ. The trim removed 0 bases at V and 5 bases at J, leaving 6 bases unmatched. CDR3 size: 16 residues.

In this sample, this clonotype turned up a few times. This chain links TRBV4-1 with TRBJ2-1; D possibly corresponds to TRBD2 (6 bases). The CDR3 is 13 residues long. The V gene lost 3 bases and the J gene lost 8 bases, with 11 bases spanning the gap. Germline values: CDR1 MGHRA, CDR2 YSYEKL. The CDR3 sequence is CASSQGLGYEQFF. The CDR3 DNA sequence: TGCGCCAGCAGCCAGGGACTGGGGTATGAGCAGTTCTTC.

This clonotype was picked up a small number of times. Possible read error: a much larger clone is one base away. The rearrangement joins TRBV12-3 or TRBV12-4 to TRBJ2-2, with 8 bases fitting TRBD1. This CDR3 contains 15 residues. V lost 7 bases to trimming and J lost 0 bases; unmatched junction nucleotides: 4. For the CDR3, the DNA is TGTGCCAGCACTATGGGACAGGCGAACACCGGGGAGCTGTTTTTT. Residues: CASTMGQANTGELFF.

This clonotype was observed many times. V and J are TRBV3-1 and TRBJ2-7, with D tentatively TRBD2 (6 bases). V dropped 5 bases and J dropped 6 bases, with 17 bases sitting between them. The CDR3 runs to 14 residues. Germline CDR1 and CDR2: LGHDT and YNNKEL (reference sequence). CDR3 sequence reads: CASSSAGTEGEQYF. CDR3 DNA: TGTGCCAGCAGCTCAGCCGGGACTGAGGGCGAGCAGTACTTC.

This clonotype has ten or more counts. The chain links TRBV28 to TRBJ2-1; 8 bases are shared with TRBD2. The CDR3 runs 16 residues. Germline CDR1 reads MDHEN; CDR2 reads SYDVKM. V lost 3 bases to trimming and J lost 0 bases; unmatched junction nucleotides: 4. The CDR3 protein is CASSFAGGSSYNEQFF. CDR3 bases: TGTGCCAGCAGTTTTGCGGGGGGCAGCTCCTACAATGAGCAGTTCTTC.

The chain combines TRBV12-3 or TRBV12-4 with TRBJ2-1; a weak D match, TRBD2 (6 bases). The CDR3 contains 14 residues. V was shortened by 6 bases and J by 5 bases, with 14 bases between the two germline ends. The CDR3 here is CASRIAALNNEQFF. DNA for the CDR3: TGTGCCAGCAGAATAGCGGCTCTCAACAATGAGCAGTTCTTC.

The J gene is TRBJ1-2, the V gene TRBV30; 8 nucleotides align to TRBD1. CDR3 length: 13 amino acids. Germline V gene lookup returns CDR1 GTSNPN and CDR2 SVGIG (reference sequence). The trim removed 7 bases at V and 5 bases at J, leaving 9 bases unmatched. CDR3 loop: CAFMRQGAYGYTF. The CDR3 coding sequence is TGTGCCTTCATGAGGCAGGGGGCTTATGGCTACACCTTC.